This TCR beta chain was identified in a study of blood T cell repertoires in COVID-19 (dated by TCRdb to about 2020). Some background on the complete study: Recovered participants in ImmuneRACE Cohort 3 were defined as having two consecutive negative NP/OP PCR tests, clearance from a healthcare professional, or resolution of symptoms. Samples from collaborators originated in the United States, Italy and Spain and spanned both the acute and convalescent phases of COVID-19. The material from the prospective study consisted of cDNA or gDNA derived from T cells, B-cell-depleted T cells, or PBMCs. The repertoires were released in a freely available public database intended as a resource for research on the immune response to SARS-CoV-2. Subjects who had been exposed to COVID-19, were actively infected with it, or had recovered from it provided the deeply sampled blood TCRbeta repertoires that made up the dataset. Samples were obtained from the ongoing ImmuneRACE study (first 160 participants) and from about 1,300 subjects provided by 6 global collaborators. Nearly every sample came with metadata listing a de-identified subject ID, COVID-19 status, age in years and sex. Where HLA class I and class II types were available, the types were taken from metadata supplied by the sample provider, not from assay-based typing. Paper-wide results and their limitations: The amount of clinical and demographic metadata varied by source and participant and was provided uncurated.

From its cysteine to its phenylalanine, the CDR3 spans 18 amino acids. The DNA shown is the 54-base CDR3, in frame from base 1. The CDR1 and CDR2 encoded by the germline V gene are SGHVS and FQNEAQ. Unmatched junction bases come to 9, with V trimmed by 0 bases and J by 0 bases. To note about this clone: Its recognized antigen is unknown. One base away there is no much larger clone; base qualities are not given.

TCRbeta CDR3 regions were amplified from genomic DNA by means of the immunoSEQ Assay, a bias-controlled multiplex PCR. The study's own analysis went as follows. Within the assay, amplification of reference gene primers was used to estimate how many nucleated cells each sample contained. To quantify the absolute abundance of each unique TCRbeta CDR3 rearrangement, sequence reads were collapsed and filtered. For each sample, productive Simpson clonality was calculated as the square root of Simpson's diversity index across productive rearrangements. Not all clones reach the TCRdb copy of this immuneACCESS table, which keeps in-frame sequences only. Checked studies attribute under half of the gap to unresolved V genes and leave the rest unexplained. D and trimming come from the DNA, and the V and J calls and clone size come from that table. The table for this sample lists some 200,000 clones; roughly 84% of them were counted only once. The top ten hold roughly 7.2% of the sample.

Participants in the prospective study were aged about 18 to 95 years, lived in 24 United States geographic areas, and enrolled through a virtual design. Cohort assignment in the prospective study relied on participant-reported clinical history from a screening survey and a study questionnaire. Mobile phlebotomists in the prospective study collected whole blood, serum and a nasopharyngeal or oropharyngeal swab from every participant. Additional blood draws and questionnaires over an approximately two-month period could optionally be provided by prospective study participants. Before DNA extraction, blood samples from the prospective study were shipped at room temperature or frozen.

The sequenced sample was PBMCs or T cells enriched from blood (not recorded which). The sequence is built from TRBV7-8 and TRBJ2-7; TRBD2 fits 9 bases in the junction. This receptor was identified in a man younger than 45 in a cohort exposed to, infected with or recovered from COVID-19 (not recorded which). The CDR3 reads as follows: CASSLAVVGSGSSYEQYF. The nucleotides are TGTGCCAGCAGCTTAGCGGTCGTCGGTAGCGGGAGCTCCTACGAGCAGTACTTC.